The clone carrying this T cell receptor (beta chain) was seen only once. Its antigen is not identified. The sample is drawn from a study of cytomegalovirus exposure and HLA in healthy donors. Study-level information: An early data release held 75 million to 100 million unique TCRs from HLA-typed donors. Membership in the Caucasian-associated ancestry cluster was found for 75% to 85% of 350 to 450 genotyped donors.

This CDR3 is 14 amino acids long. The J segment lost 4 bases and the V segment lost 1 base, leaving 3 bases of the junction unmatched. Germline values: CDR1 LNHDA, CDR2 SQIVND (reference sequence). The PCR ran on 60 Vbeta and 13 Jbeta primers. Measured with immunoSEQ multiplex PCR; TCRdb has only the in-frame clones, and not every one. The data contain some 180,000 clones, 76% of them singletons. Overall study results and limits: A highly shared variant cluster was judged a likely technical artifact.

Input material: PBMCs. This sequence joins TRBV19 and TRBJ1-2; 7 bases are a match to TRBD1. This TCR was recovered from a man aged 18 to 35 in good health and CMV-seronegative. In nucleotides, the CDR3 is TGTGCCAGTAGTATAGTACGGGACAGCTATGGCTACACCTTC. Its translation: CASSIVRDSYGYTF.